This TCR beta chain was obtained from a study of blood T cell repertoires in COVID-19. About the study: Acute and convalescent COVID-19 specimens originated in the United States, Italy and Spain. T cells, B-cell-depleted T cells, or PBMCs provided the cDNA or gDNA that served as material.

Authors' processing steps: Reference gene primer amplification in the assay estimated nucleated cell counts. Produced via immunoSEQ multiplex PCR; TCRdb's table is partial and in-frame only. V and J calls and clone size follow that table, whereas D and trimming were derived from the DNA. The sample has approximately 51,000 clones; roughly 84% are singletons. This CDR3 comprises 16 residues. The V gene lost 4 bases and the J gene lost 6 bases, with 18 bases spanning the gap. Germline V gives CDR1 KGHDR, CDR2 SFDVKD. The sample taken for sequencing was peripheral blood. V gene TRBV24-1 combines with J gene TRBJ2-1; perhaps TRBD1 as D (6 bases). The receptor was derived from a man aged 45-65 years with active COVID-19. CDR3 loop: CATSDGTLHIRNEQFF. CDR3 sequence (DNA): TGTGCCACCAGTGACGGGACATTACATATACGCAATGAGCAGTTCTTC.